This record concerns one TCR beta chain sequence. The antigen is undetermined. Using a J-beta primer mix together with a sample-barcoded 5' primer, a second PCR was run for roughly 6 to 12 cycles. TCRdb called the 5' RACE reads again in MiXCR, with one record for every CDR3 protein. Here the sample spans 1,500,000 or so distinct CDR3 sequences, approximately 39% being singletons. CDR1 and CDR2 from the germline V gene are LGHNA and YNFKEQ. Trimming cost V 4 bases and J 0 bases, with 6 bases left between them. This CDR3 region has 13 residues. This record belongs to a study of blood T cells in healthy people across ages. Study conclusions and caveats: Roughly linear declines in TCR beta diversity per million T cells occurred with age.

The sequenced sample was blood. The clonotype was recovered from a young woman in good health. The chain joins TRBV4-2 to TRBJ1-1; D unclear. Here the CDR3 reads CASSLILNTEAFF. In DNA form, the CDR3 reads TGTGCCAGCAGCCTTATCCTGAACACTGAAGCTTTCTTT.